This TCR beta chain was documented in a study of cytomegalovirus exposure and HLA in healthy donors. Study findings and constraints: Cytomegalovirus status was reportedly diagnosed by the classifier with high specificity and sensitivity.

The PCR employed 60 Vbeta primers together with 13 Jbeta primers. Profiling relied on immunoSEQ multiplex PCR, and the TCRdb table lists in-frame clones only, not all of them. The sample lists some 150,000 clones; approximately 80% were seen once. In regard to this clone: Its matching antigen is unknown.

The donors were healthy bone marrow donors. Sampled while nominally healthy, donors likely had unrecorded immune exposures. CDR1 is SEHNR and CDR2 is FQNEAQ in the germline V gene (reference sequence). The CDR3 is 17 residues long. V was shortened by 4 bases and J by 1 base, with 16 bases between the two germline ends. Sequenced sample: PBMCs. The sequence was obtained from a man aged 25 to 45 in good health and CMV-seropositive. V usage is TRBV7-9 and J usage is TRBJ2-2; D might be TRBD2 (6 bases). Here the CDR3 DNA reads TGTGCCAGCAGCTCACTGCGGGACGCCCAGAACACCGGGGAGCTGTTTTTT. Amino acids: CASSSLRDAQNTGELFF.